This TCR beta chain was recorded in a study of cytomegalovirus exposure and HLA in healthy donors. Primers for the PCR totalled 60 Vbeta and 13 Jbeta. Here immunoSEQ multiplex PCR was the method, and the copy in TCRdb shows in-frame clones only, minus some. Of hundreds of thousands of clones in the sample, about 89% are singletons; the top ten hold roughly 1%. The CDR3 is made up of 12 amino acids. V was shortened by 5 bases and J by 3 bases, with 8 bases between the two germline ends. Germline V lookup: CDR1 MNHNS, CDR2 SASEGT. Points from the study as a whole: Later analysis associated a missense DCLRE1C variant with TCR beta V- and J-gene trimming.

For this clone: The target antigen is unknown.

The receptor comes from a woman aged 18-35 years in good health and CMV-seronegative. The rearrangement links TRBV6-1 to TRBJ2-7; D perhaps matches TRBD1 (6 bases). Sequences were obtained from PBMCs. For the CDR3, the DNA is TGTGCCAGCAGTAGGACAGTCTACGAGCAGTACTTC. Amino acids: CASSRTVYEQYF.